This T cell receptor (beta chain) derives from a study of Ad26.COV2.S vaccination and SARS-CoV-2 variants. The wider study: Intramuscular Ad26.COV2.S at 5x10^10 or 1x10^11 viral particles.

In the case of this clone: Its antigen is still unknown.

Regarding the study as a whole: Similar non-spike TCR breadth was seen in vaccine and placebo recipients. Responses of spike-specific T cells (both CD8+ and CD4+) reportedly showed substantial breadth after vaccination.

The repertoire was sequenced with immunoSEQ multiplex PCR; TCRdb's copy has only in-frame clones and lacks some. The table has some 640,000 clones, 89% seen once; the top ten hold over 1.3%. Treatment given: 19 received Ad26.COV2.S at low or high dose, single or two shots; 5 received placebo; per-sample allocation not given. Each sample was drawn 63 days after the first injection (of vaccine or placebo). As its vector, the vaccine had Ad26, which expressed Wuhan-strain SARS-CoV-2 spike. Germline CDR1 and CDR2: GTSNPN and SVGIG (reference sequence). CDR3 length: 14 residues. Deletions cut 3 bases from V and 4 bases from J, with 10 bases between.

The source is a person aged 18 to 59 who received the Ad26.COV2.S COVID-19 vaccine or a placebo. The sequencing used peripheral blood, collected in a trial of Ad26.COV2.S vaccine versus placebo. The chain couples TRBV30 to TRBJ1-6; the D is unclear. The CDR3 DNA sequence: TGTGCCTGGAGCCGTGATCGTTATAATTCACCCCTCCACTTT. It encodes CAWSRDRYNSPLHF. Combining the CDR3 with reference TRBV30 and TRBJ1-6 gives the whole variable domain SQTIHQWPATLVQPVGSPLSLECTVEGTSNPNLYWYRQAAGRGLQLLFYSVGIGQISSEVPQNLSASRPQDRQFILSSKKLLLSDSGFYLCAWSRDRYNSPLHFGNGTRLTVT.